What follows are 23 T cell receptor beta chains derived from one specimen sequenced in a study of shared clonotypes between healthy human individuals. Using immunoSEQ multiplex PCR, the repertoire was profiled, and TCRdb retains in-frame clones only, with some absent. The sample holds more than 2,000,000 clones; around nine tenths are singletons and the top ten take around 0.15%. What was sequenced was naive CD4+ T cells sorted from blood. Subset noted: CD45RA+ positively selected. The origin of the receptors is a man aged 18 to 29 in good health.

The chain couples TRBV4-3 to TRBJ2-5; the D is unclear. The V and J ends lost 1 base and 5 bases respectively, with 11 bases between them. The CDR3 spans 14 residues. CDR1 is LGHNA, CDR2 YSLEER, per germline. The CDR3 sequence: CASSQGLSGETQYF. The DNA of the CDR3 is TGCGCCAGCAGCCAAGGACTGAGTGGGGAGACCCAGTACTTC.

V usage is TRBV27 and J usage is TRBJ2-7, with 10 bases fitting TRBD1. The J segment lost 4 bases and the V segment lost 5 bases, leaving 8 bases of the junction unmatched. CDR3 length: 15 amino acids. Germline-derived CDR1 and CDR2 are MNHEY and SMNVEV (reference sequence). CDR3 in amino acids: CASSRMPGQGYEQYF. CDR3 DNA: TGTGCCAGCAGTCGTATGCCGGGACAGGGGTACGAGCAGTACTTC.

The chain employs TRBV5-6 and TRBJ1-5; D possibly corresponds to TRBD1 (5 bases). The CDR3 loop spans 15 amino acids. V dropped 1 base and J dropped 0 bases, with 8 bases sitting between them. Germline V CDR1 and CDR2: SGHDT, YYEEEE. The CDR3 here is CASSLRGNSNQPQHF. DNA for the CDR3: TGTGCCAGCAGCTTGAGGGGCAATAGCAATCAGCCCCAGCATTTT.

This chain links TRBV30 with TRBJ2-3, with 7 bases that match TRBD2. The V and J ends lost 2 bases and 2 bases, in that order; junction bases with no gene match: 7. Germline V CDR1 and CDR2: GTSNPN, SVGIG (reference sequence). The CDR3 runs 15 residues. CDR3 coding DNA: TGTGCCTGGAGTCCGGGGGGAGCAGTCACAGATACGCAGTATTTT. Translation gives CAWSPGGAVTDTQYF.

V gene TRBV28 combines with J gene TRBJ2-5; unclear D gene. Trimming removed 5 bases at V and 7 bases at J, with 14 bases between. The CDR3 has 13 amino acids. In germline, CDR1 is MDHEN, CDR2 SYDVKM. The CDR3 DNA follows: TGTGCCAGCAGTCCGGACCCTAGAGGGACCCAGTACTTC. It encodes CASSPDPRGTQYF.

The V and J genes are TRBV10-3 and TRBJ2-3; D is possibly TRBD2 (6 bases). Germline V CDR1 and CDR2: ENHRY, SYGVKD. The CDR3 covers 15 residues. V shed 7 bases and J shed 7 bases, with 21 bases lying between them. DNA for the CDR3: TGTGCCATCACCCCGGAGGGGTCAGGGCCCTATACGCAGTATTTT. Its translation is CAITPEGSGPYTQYF.

The chain joins TRBV5-1 to TRBJ2-1, with 7 bases fitting TRBD1. The V gene end was trimmed by 4 bases and the J gene end by 0 bases; junction bases not matched to a gene: 7. Germline V gene lookup returns CDR1 SGHRS and CDR2 YFSETQ. This CDR3 spans 16 amino acids. The CDR3 is CASSPTGTVSYNEQFF. The CDR3 DNA sequence: TGCGCCAGCAGCCCGACCGGGACAGTCTCCTACAATGAGCAGTTCTTC.

The V and J genes are TRBV7-2 and TRBJ2-2; no reliable D call. Germline loops: CDR1 SGHTA, CDR2 FQGNSA. V dropped 5 bases and J dropped 4 bases, with 14 bases sitting between them. There are 15 residues in the CDR3. This chain's CDR3 is CASSPPSQSTGELFF. In nucleotides, the CDR3 is TGTGCCAGCAGCCCACCCAGTCAGAGCACCGGGGAGCTGTTTTTT.

The J gene is TRBJ1-2, the V gene TRBV30; 8 bases agree with TRBD1. The CDR3 spans 12 residues. Germline CDR1 reads GTSNPN; CDR2 reads SVGIG (reference sequence). The CDR3 sequence is CAEIDRGGGYTF. The CDR3 region has the DNA TGTGCTGAAATCGACAGGGGTGGTGGCTACACCTTC.

About this clone: The same CDR3 also results from other DNA sequences found in this sample. This rearrangement joins TRBV5-1 to TRBJ2-5; a possible D gene is TRBD1 (6 bases). The CDR3 has 14 residues. CDR1 and CDR2 (germline): SGHRS, YFSETQ. The V gene lost 2 bases and the J gene lost 2 bases, with 10 bases spanning the gap. In DNA form, the CDR3 reads TGCGCCAGCAGCTTCGGTCAGGGGCAAGAGACCCAGTACTTC. It translates to CASSFGQGQETQYF.

Comment on this clone: Other DNA sequences within the sample encode an identical CDR3. The chain is built from TRBV15 and TRBJ2-7, with TRBD1 identical over 11 bases. Germline CDR1 and CDR2: LNHNV and YYDKDF (reference sequence). The CDR3 has 15 amino acids. V shed 3 bases and J 0 bases; nucleotides not matched to a gene: 1. This CDR3 reads CATSRGTGGSYEQYF. DNA of the CDR3: TGTGCCACCAGCAGGGGGACAGGGGGCTCCTACGAGCAGTACTTC.

V and J are TRBV7-9 and TRBJ1-1; D is perhaps TRBD1 (6 bases). Germline V gene lookup returns CDR1 SEHNR and CDR2 FQNEAQ (reference sequence). This CDR3 is 17 amino acids long. DNA of the CDR3: TGTGCTATTCGAGCGGGGGGCAGGGTCACAGAGCCGACTGAAGCTTTCTTT. It encodes CAIRAGGRVTEPTEAFF. The whole variable domain, remainder taken from reference TRBV7-9 and TRBJ1-1, is DTGVSQNPRHKITKRGQNVTFRCDPISEHNRLYWYRQTLGQGPEFLTYFQNEAQLEKSRLLSDRFSAERPKGSFSTLEIQRTEQGDSAMYLCAIRAGGRVTEPTEAFFGQGTRLTVV.

This chain joins TRBV2 and TRBJ1-5; D remains unclear. From germline, CDR1 is SNHLY and CDR2 FYNNEI. The CDR3 has 15 amino acids. Trimming pared 4 bases from V and 0 bases from J, leaving 10 bases between. CDR3 sequence (DNA): TGTGCCAGCAGTGTTAGGTCAGCTAGCAATCAGCCCCAGCATTTT. Translating gives CASSVRSASNQPQHF.

V is TRBV2 and J is TRBJ1-2, with D hard to call. The V gene lost 1 base and the J gene lost 3 bases, with 9 bases spanning the gap. The CDR3 runs 14 residues. Germline CDR1 and CDR2: SNHLY and FYNNEI. The CDR3 loop reads CASSEEASYYGYTF. For the CDR3, the DNA is TGTGCCAGCAGTGAAGAGGCCAGCTACTATGGCTACACCTTC.

The genes are TRBV6-5 and TRBJ2-3; 9 bases agree with TRBD1. J was trimmed by 3 bases and V by 3 bases; bases with no gene match: 7. Germline V lookup: CDR1 MNHEY, CDR2 SVGAGI. The CDR3 covers 16 residues. The DNA of the CDR3 is TGTGCCAGCAGTTATTCGGGACAGGGAGGGACAGATACGCAGTATTTT. Residues: CASSYSGQGGTDTQYF.

V is TRBV9 and J is TRBJ1-1; D ambiguous. The ends were cut back, 0 bases at V and 7 bases at J, with 7 bases in the middle. The CDR3 sequence is 12 residues long. Per the germline V gene, CDR1 is SGDLS and CDR2 is YYNGEE. The CDR3 coding sequence is TGTGCCAGCAGCGTAGGGGGTAATGAAGCTTTCTTT. Protein product: CASSVGGNEAFF.

The chain recombines TRBV7-3 with TRBJ1-1; the D is unclear. The CDR3 has 13 residues. Looked up from germline, CDR1 is SGHTA and CDR2 is FQGTGA. V was shortened by 5 bases and J by 0 bases, with 7 bases between the two germline ends. The CDR3 sequence: CASSQDMNTEAFF. Written as DNA, the CDR3 is TGTGCCAGCAGCCAAGACATGAACACTGAAGCTTTCTTT. The whole variable domain, remainder taken from reference TRBV7-3 and TRBJ1-1, is GAGVSQTPSNKVTEKGKYVELRCDPISGHTALYWYRQSLGQGPEFLIYFQGTGAADDSGLPNDRFFAVRPEGSVSTLKIQRTERGDSAVYLCASSQDMNTEAFFGQGTRLTVV.

The rearrangement joins TRBV5-1 to TRBJ2-2; the D is unclear. Per the germline V gene, CDR1 is SGHRS and CDR2 is YFSETQ. The CDR3 covers 14 residues. Trimming took off 3 bases at V and 1 base at J, with 7 bases between the two ends. This chain's CDR3 is CASSSHGNTGELFF. The CDR3 DNA follows: TGCGCCAGCAGCTCCCATGGGAACACCGGGGAGCTGTTTTTT.

The chain carries TRBV19 and TRBJ2-2; 9 positions agree with TRBD2. J was trimmed by 7 bases and V by 4 bases; bases with no gene match: 10. CDR3 length: 16 amino acids. Germline V gene sequence: CDR1 LNHDA, CDR2 SQIVND (reference sequence). The DNA for the CDR3 is TGTGCCAGTAGTAGATGGGGGACTAGCCCCGTCGGGGAGCTGTTTTTT. It specifies CASSRWGTSPVGELFF.

The chain links TRBV6-5 to TRBJ1-6; 11 nucleotides align to TRBD1. CDR3 size: 15 residues. The germline CDR1 and CDR2 sequences are MNHEY and SVGAGI. J gave up 10 bases and V 6 bases, and 8 bases lay outside the gene matches. As DNA, the CDR3 is TGTGCCAGCAGACGTGGACAGGGGGCTGGGTCACCCCTCCACTTT. Residues: CASRRGQGAGSPLHF.

Concerning this clone itself: Other DNA sequences from this sample encode an identical CDR3 as well. The rearrangement links TRBV5-1 to TRBJ2-2, with D perhaps TRBD1 (6 bases). The V end was cut by 1 base, the J end by 4 bases, with 14 bases between. Germline lookup yields CDR1 SGHRS and CDR2 YFSETQ. The CDR3 extends over 16 amino acids. In DNA, the CDR3 is TGCGCCAGCAGCTTGTTGGTGACAGGAGGCACCGGGGAGCTGTTTTTT. Its protein is CASSLLVTGGTGELFF.

This clone was counted between two and nine times. This chain joins TRBV7-2 and TRBJ1-1; TRBD1 agrees at 9 bases. Germline trimming cut 1 base from V and 0 bases from J; bases unmatched to any gene: 6. Germline V lookup: CDR1 SGHTA, CDR2 FQGNSA. The CDR3 is 17 residues long. In DNA, the CDR3 is TGTGCCAGCAGCTTAGGGGACAGGGCTGTAGTGAACACTGAAGCTTTCTTT. Its translation is CASSLGDRAVVNTEAFF.

This chain uses TRBV9 with TRBJ2-2; D remains unclear. V was shortened by 3 bases and J by 5 bases, with 8 bases between the two germline ends. Germline V gene data show CDR1 as SGDLS and CDR2 as YYNGEE. This CDR3 is 13 amino acids long. This chain's CDR3 is CASSAIITGELFF. The CDR3 nucleotides read TGTGCCAGCAGCGCCATTATTACCGGGGAGCTGTTTTTT.